The next 28 T cell receptor beta chains were all read from a single sample in a study of technical replicates of blood from a handful of donors (dated by TCRdb to 2017 to 2019). The method behind the library was the immunoSEQ multiplex PCR assay. TCRdb carries this immuneACCESS record with in-frame sequences only. Its versions omit some clonotypes, under half of them owing to an unresolved V gene in the studies checked, with the rest unexplained. The sample table holds about 64,000 clones, of which around nine tenths were seen once. The ten top clones hold about 5% of the sample. Sequenced sample: PBMCs. These receptors originate from a human donor in good health. Some clones in this sample may be carry-over from other donors' samples.

The V and J genes are TRBV6-5 and TRBJ1-2; TRBD1 is a possible D gene (6 bases). The V and J ends lost 5 bases and 4 bases respectively, with 11 bases between them. The CDR3 covers 13 residues. Per germline, CDR1 MNHEY and CDR2 SVGAGI. The CDR3, as DNA: TGTGCCAGCAGTGTCGGGACAATCTATGGCTACACCTTC. This encodes CASSVGTIYGYTF.

The rearrangement uses TRBV19 and TRBJ2-1; 8 bases agree with TRBD2. The CDR3 is 16 residues long. With V trimmed by 7 bases and J by 2 bases, 10 bases remained unmatched. Germline lookup yields CDR1 LNHDA and CDR2 SQIVND (reference sequence). CDR3 sequence: CASTKLAAGAYNEQFF. In nucleotides, the CDR3 is TGTGCCAGTACCAAACTAGCGGCCGGGGCCTACAATGAGCAGTTCTTC.

In this sample, this clone is medium-sized. The CDR3 region is CSAGGLGAFF. The CDR3 bases are TGCAGCGCCGGAGGCCTGGGGGCTTTCTTT. The rearrangement joins TRBV29-1 to TRBJ1-1; D unresolved. Germline V lookup: CDR1 SQVTM, CDR2 ANQGSEA. This CDR3 contains 10 residues. The V end was cut by 7 bases, the J end by 11 bases, with 14 bases between.

The chain has TRBV14 and TRBJ2-7, with D tentatively TRBD2 (5 bases). The CDR3 loop spans 17 amino acids. CDR1 SGHDN and CDR2 FVKESK come from the germline V gene. Trimming shortened V by 5 bases and J by 3 bases, and 23 bases separated the two germline ends. CDR3 in amino acids: CASSGSGESGLLYEQYF. CDR3 nucleotides: TGTGCCAGCAGCGGAAGTGGGGAGAGCGGTTTACTCTACGAGCAGTACTTC.

The rearrangement links TRBV5-1 to TRBJ2-6, with 9 bases fitting TRBD1. The CDR3 runs 18 residues. V shed 4 bases, J shed 1 base, and the junction held 9 bases outside the gene matches. Looked up from germline, CDR1 is SGHRS and CDR2 is YFSETQ. CDR3 region: CASSPTDRGFSGANVLTF. The CDR3, as DNA: TGCGCCAGCAGCCCGACGGACAGGGGTTTTTCTGGGGCCAACGTCCTGACTTTC.

V and J are TRBV6-4 and TRBJ2-7; perhaps TRBD2 as D (7 bases). This CDR3 has 14 residues. Germline loops: CDR1 MRHNA, CDR2 SNTAGT. V was trimmed by 6 bases and J by 0 bases, leaving 12 bases between them. The CDR3 DNA follows: TGTGCCAGCAGAAAGGGGGGGAGCTCCTACGAGCAGTACTTC. Its translation is CASRKGGSSYEQYF.

V usage is TRBV25-1 and J usage is TRBJ2-6, with 7 bases fitting TRBD1. CDR1 and CDR2 (germline): MGHDK, SYGVNS. CDR3 size: 15 residues. Trimming took 4 bases from V and 8 from J; bases not matched to a gene: 8. The CDR3 loop is CASSAQRGLSNVLTF. DNA for the CDR3: TGTGCCAGCAGTGCCCAAAGGGGGCTGTCCAACGTCCTGACTTTC.

This chain connects TRBV7-3 to TRBJ2-1; 8 bases are shared with TRBD2. Germline CDR1 SGHTA, CDR2 FQGTGA. V lost 2 bases to trimming and J lost 7 bases; unmatched junction nucleotides: 16. The CDR3 runs 18 residues. The CDR3 is CASSLGGGGSPRANEQFF. Here the CDR3 DNA reads TGTGCCAGCAGCTTAGGGGGCGGGGGGTCCCCCCGCGCGAATGAGCAGTTCTTC.

The chain has TRBV19 and TRBJ2-4; the match to TRBD2 covers 11 bases. With 5 bases clipped from V and 8 bases from J, the junction kept 8 bases outside the gene matches. CDR1 is LNHDA and CDR2 is SQIVND in the germline V gene (reference sequence). The CDR3 totals 15 residues. This CDR3 is CASSRRTLAGDIQYF. CDR3 DNA: TGTGCCAGTAGTCGGAGGACACTAGCGGGGGACATTCAGTACTTC. Full variable domain (missing parts from reference TRBV19 and TRBJ2-4): DGGITQSPKYLFRKEGQNVTLSCEQNLNHDAMYWYRQDPGQGLRLIYYSQIVNDFQKGDIAEGYSVSREKKESFPLTVTSAQKNPTAFYLCASSRRTLAGDIQYFGAGTRLSVL.

The V call is TRBV7-3, the J call TRBJ1-1; D remains unclear. V was cut by 0 bases and J by 2 bases, with 16 bases left in between. Germline loops: CDR1 SGHTA, CDR2 FQGTGA. The CDR3 spans 17 residues. The CDR3 spells CASSLTKEHRGNTEAFF. The CDR3 nucleotides read TGTGCCAGCAGCTTAACGAAGGAACATCGAGGAAACACTGAAGCTTTCTTT. The full variable domain, its missing parts supplied by reference TRBV7-3 and TRBJ1-1, is GAGVSQTPSNKVTEKGKYVELRCDPISGHTALYWYRQSLGQGPEFLIYFQGTGAADDSGLPNDRFFAVRPEGSVSTLKIQRTERGDSAVYLCASSLTKEHRGNTEAFFGQGTRLTVV.

This clone has a handful of counts. The V and J genes are TRBV4-3 and TRBJ2-3; 10 nucleotides align to TRBD2. Germline CDR1 and CDR2: LGHNA and YSLEER. This CDR3 comprises 14 residues. Unmatched junction bases numbered 4, after V lost 4 bases and J lost 6 bases. CDR3 in amino acids: CASSPLAGEDTQYF. DNA for the CDR3: TGCGCCAGCAGCCCGCTAGCGGGGGAGGATACGCAGTATTTT.

The V call is TRBV4-1, the J call TRBJ2-1, with D perhaps TRBD1 (5 bases). Germline-derived CDR1 and CDR2 are MGHRA and YSYEKL. The CDR3 is 17 residues long. V was trimmed by 5 bases and J by 0 bases, leaving 17 bases between them. For the CDR3, the DNA is TGCGCCAGCAGCGTACGGACAATTGACAGCTCCTACAATGAGCAGTTCTTC. This sequence encodes CASSVRTIDSSYNEQFF.

This chain joins TRBV5-5 and TRBJ2-7, with 8 bases fitting TRBD2. The CDR3 runs 14 residues. The germline gives CDR1 SGHKS, CDR2 YYEKEE (reference sequence). V shed 4 bases and J 2 bases; nucleotides not matched to a gene: 5. CDR3 sequence: CASSQPGLAYEQYF. The CDR3 bases are TGTGCCAGCAGCCAACCGGGACTAGCCTACGAGCAGTACTTC.

This clone was seen once. The gene calls are TRBV5-6 and TRBJ2-6; the D gene is possibly TRBD2 (5 bases). The V gene's germline CDR1 is SGHDT and CDR2 YYEEEE. This CDR3 is built from 14 residues. The germline V and J ends were trimmed by 3 bases and 6 bases, with 10 bases remaining between them. CDR3 nucleotide sequence: TGTGCCAGCAGCTGGGGAGAAGCGGCCAACGTCCTGACTTTC. It yields the protein CASSWGEAANVLTF.

This chain links TRBV7-9 with TRBJ2-1; the match to TRBD2 covers 9 bases. J lost 7 bases, V lost 5 bases, and 12 bases had no gene match. Germline CDR1 is SEHNR and CDR2 is FQNEAQ (reference sequence). The CDR3 is made up of 16 amino acids. This CDR3 reads CASSLGHAGGPNEQFF. CDR3 nucleotides: TGTGCCAGCAGCCTAGGACATGCGGGAGGGCCTAATGAGCAGTTCTTC. The complete variable domain, with remaining parts taken from reference TRBV7-9 and TRBJ2-1, reads DTGVSQNPRHKITKRGQNVTFRCDPISEHNRLYWYRQTLGQGPEFLTYFQNEAQLEKSRLLSDRFSAERPKGSFSTLEIQRTEQGDSAMYLCASSLGHAGGPNEQFFGPGTRLTVL.

The rearrangement joins TRBV5-4 to TRBJ1-2, with D hard to call. The CDR3 is made up of 12 amino acids. Trimming stripped 1 base from V and 4 bases from J, with 5 bases between. Germline V gene data show CDR1 as SGHNT and CDR2 as YYREEE (reference sequence). CDR3 nucleotides: TGTGCCAGCAGCTTGTCTTCCTATGGCTACACCTTC. This translates into CASSLSSYGYTF. Filled out from reference TRBV5-4 and TRBJ1-2, the complete variable domain reads ETGVTQSPTHLIKTRGQQVTLRCSSQSGHNTVSWYQQALGQGPQFIFQYYREEENGRGNFPPRFSGLQFPNYSSELNVNALELDDSALYLCASSLSSYGYTFGSGTRLTVV.

The chain joins TRBV14 to TRBJ2-1, with 9 bases matching TRBD2. Germline V gene data show CDR1 as SGHDN and CDR2 as FVKESK. The length of the CDR3 is 15 residues. V shed 4 bases and J 1 base; nucleotides not matched to a gene: 2. CDR3 bases: TGTGCCAGCAGCCTTCTAGCGGGGTCCTACAATGAGCAGTTCTTC. Protein product: CASSLLAGSYNEQFF.

V and J are TRBV7-2 and TRBJ1-2, with TRBD1 as a possible D gene (6 bases). Germline V lookup: CDR1 SGHTA, CDR2 FQGNSA. Between the trimmed V and J ends, which lost 4 bases and 3 bases, there was a span of 12 bases. The CDR3 contains 14 residues. CDR3 protein: CASSYSTGYYGYTF. CDR3 in DNA: TGTGCCAGCAGCTACTCCACAGGGTACTATGGCTACACCTTC.

CDR3 protein: CASSGEPYEQYF. CDR3 DNA sequence: TGTGCCAGCAGTGGAGAACCCTACGAGCAGTACTTC. The chain links TRBV2 to TRBJ2-7, with D unresolved. Trimming stripped 4 bases from V and 2 bases from J, with 6 bases between. CDR3 length equals 12 residues. CDR1 and CDR2 from the germline V gene are SNHLY and FYNNEI.

This clone appeared once. The CDR3 loop reads CASSKPQGYEQYF. The DNA for the CDR3 is TGTGCCAGTAGTAAACCTCAGGGCTACGAGCAGTACTTC. The genes are TRBV19 and TRBJ2-7; D might be TRBD1 (5 bases). The germline V and J ends were trimmed by 4 bases and 3 bases, with 10 bases remaining between them. Germline values: CDR1 LNHDA, CDR2 SQIVND (reference sequence). The CDR3 loop spans 13 amino acids.

J is TRBJ2-6 and V is TRBV10-2, with a tentative D call TRBD1 (6 bases). The germline gives CDR1 WSHSY, CDR2 SAAADI. V was trimmed by 6 bases and J by 0 bases, leaving 15 bases between them. The CDR3 extends over 17 amino acids. CDR3 amino acids: CASRQGQISSGANVLTF. CDR3 sequence (DNA): TGCGCCAGCAGACAAGGACAGATTAGCTCTGGGGCCAACGTCCTGACTTTC.

The chain is built from TRBV30 and TRBJ2-7; 7 bases match TRBD1. J was trimmed by 5 bases and V by 8 bases; bases with no gene match: 15. This CDR3 contains 14 residues. CDR1 is GTSNPN and CDR2 is SVGIG in the germline V gene (reference sequence). CDR3 residues: CAGGEGASLHEQYF. In nucleotides, the CDR3 is TGTGCCGGGGGTGAGGGGGCTAGTCTCCACGAGCAGTACTTC.

The V and J genes are TRBV5-1 and TRBJ1-2; D is uncertain. Per germline, CDR1 SGHRS and CDR2 YFSETQ. The CDR3 length is 13 residues. Trimming stripped 0 bases from V and 3 bases from J, with 6 bases between. The CDR3 DNA sequence: TGCGCCAGCAGCTTGGAGGCGGACTATGGCTACACCTTC. Translation: CASSLEADYGYTF. The entire variable domain, with the rest obtained from reference TRBV5-1 and TRBJ1-2, is as follows: KAGVTQTPRYLIKTRGQQVTLSCSPISGHRSVSWYQQTPGQGLQFLFEYFSETQRNKGNFPGRFSGRQFSNSRSEMNVSTLELGDSALYLCASSLEADYGYTFGSGTRLTVV.

This chain connects TRBV25-1 to TRBJ1-3; D gene uncertain. With 6 bases removed from V and 7 bases from J, the gap between germline ends came to 13 bases. The germline CDR1 and CDR2 sequences are MGHDK and SYGVNS. CDR3 length: 13 residues. CDR3 DNA: TGTGCCAGCAGAAGACCGGGTGTGAACACCATATATTTT. Protein sequence: CASRRPGVNTIYF.

CDR3 in amino acids: CASTARAGGGNEQFF. DNA of the CDR3: TGTGCCAGCACCGCCCGAGCGGGGGGGGGCAATGAGCAGTTCTTC. The chain joins TRBV7-2 to TRBJ2-1; TRBD2 matches 10 bases. The CDR3 contains 15 residues. V trimming: 7 bases; J trimming: 6 bases; junction bases outside the gene matches: 9. Germline-derived CDR1 and CDR2 are SGHTA and FQGNSA.

J is TRBJ2-1 and V is TRBV14, with D hard to call. This CDR3 contains 17 residues. Germline CDR1 is SGHDN and CDR2 is FVKESK. V lost 0 bases to trimming and J lost 7 bases, with 19 bases between them. The CDR3 protein is CASSQDRGRPHLNEQFF. The CDR3 coding sequence is TGTGCCAGCAGCCAAGATCGAGGCAGACCTCACCTTAATGAGCAGTTCTTC.

V is TRBV6-5 and J is TRBJ2-7; 7 bases map to TRBD1. This CDR3 contains 16 residues. Germline loops: CDR1 MNHEY, CDR2 SVGAGI. Unmatched junction bases numbered 7, after V lost 0 bases and J lost 2 bases. CDR3 residues: CASSYSLTGAAYEQYF. In DNA, the CDR3 is TGTGCCAGCAGTTACTCGCTAACAGGGGCAGCCTACGAGCAGTACTTC.

In the case of this clone: This sample includes further DNA sequences coding for the same CDR3. The J gene is TRBJ1-2, the V gene TRBV7-2, with D tentatively TRBD1 (6 bases). CDR1 and CDR2 (germline): SGHTA, FQGNSA. Trimming took off 5 bases at V and 2 bases at J, with 9 bases between the two ends. This CDR3 contains 13 residues. Here the CDR3 reads CASSPDRNYGYTF. Written as DNA, the CDR3 is TGTGCCAGCAGCCCTGACAGGAACTATGGCTACACCTTC.